This TCR beta chain was obtained from a study of blood T cells in healthy people across ages. PCR was performed a second time for roughly 7 to 11 cycles using a sample-barcoded 5' primer and a J-beta primer mix. TCRdb reanalysed the 5' RACE reads using MiXCR and keeps one entry per CDR3 protein. This table holds 650,000 or so distinct CDR3 sequences, over 40% found once. The V and J ends lost 1 base and 3 bases respectively, with 13 bases between them. CDR3 length equals 15 residues. The V gene's germline CDR1 is SGHAT and CDR2 FQNNGV. Study-wide results and caveats: Total diversity from one million sequenced T cells was likely underestimated. Age brought a roughly linear fall in TCR beta diversity measured per million T cells. Long-lived donors exceeded aged donors in naive CD4+ cells and diversity. Expanded clonotype shifts may have been confounded, as the donors had an unknown CMV status.

Comments on this clonotype: Its antigen is not known.

J is TRBJ2-7 and V is TRBV11-2; D is possibly TRBD1 (6 bases). Material for sequencing was blood. This TCR derives from a woman of 80 years or more in good health. The CDR3: CASSLVVGGDYEQYF. The CDR3 nucleotides are TGTGCCAGCAGCTTAGTTGTAGGGGGAGACTACGAGCAGTACTTC.